This T cell receptor beta chain was observed in a study of T cell repertoires in cytomegalovirus infection. The table lists this clonotype with a few counts. The V end was cut by 5 bases, the J end by 2 bases, with 12 bases between. CDR1 and CDR2 from the germline V gene are SGHRS and YFSETQ. There are 14 residues in the CDR3. TCRdb called the reads again in MiXCR, with one record for every CDR3 protein. The sample lists 250,000 to 300,000 distinct CDR3 sequences; about 26% were seen once. What was sequenced was PBMCs. V gene TRBV5-1 combines with J gene TRBJ2-3; no reliable D call. The TCR was taken from a human donor in good health (CMV status not recorded). Some clones in this sample may be carry-over from other donors' samples. The CDR3 DNA reads as TGCGCCAGCAGACTTGGGGATAACACAGATACGCAGTATTTT. It specifies CASRLGDNTDTQYF.